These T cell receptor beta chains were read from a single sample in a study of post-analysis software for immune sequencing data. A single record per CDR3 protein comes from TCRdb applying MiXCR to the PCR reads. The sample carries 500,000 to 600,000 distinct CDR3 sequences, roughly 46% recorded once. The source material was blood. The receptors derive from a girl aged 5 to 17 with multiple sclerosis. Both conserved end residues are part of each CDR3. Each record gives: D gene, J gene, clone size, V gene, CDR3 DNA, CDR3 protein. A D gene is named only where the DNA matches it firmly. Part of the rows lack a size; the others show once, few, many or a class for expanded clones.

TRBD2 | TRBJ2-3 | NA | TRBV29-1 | TGCAGCGTTCGCGGGAGGGCCCAAGATACGCAGTATTTT | CSVRGRAQDTQYF
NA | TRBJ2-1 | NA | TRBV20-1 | TGCAGTGCTAGGGAAGGGGAAGAGACCCAGTTCTTC | CSAREGEETQFF
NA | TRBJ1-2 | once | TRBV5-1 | TGCGCCAGCAGCTTCTCGGGAGGGAACTATGGCTACACCTTC | CASSFSGGNYGYTF
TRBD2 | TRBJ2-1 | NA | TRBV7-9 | TGTGCCAGCAGCTCACGACTAGCGGGAAACAATGAGCAGTTCTTC | CASSSRLAGNNEQFF
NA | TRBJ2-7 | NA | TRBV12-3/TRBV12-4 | TGTGCCAGCAGCTTTTCCCACGAGCAGTACTTC | CASSFSHEQYF
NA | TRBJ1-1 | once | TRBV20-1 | TGCAGTGCTGGCCGGGTCGAGGGAACTGAAGCTTTCTTT | CSAGRVEGTEAFF
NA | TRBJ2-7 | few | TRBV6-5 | TGTGCCAGCAGTCACCAGGGCGAGCAGTACTTC | CASSHQGEQYF
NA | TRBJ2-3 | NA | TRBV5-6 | TGTGCCAGCAGCTCCAACAGGGATACGCAGTATTTT | CASSSNRDTQYF
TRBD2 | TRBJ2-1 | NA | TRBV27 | TGTGCCAGCAGTATCCTTGGGACTAGCGGGAATTACAATGAGCAGTTCTTC | CASSILGTSGNYNEQFF
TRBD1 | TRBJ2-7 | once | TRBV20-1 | TGCAGTGCTATGGTCCAGGGGGCTTACGAGCAGTACTTC | CSAMVQGAYEQYF
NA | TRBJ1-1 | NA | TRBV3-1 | TGTGCCAGCAGTAACCCGGAGCGGCTAGCTTTCTTT | CASSNPERLAFF
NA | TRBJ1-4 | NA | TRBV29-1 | TGCAGCGCCGGGGAGGCGCCAACTAATGAAAAACTGTTTTTT | CSAGEAPTNEKLFF
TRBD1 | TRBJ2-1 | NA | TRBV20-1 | TGCAGTGCTATCGGAGGGGACAGGGAGGTAAATGAGCAGTTCTTC | CSAIGGDREVNEQFF
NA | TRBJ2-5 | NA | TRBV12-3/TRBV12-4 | TGTGCCAGCAGTTTAAGCAGGGCCATCGACGAGCTGTACTTC | CASSLSRAIDELYF
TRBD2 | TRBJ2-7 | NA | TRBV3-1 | TGTGCCAGCAATAGCGGGAGCTGGGGGGAGCAGTACTTC | CASNSGSWGEQYF
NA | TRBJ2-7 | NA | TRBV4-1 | TGCGCCAGCAGCCACACGGGGATAGGGAGAGGGGACGCCTACGAGCAGTACTTC | CASSHTGIGRGDAYEQYF
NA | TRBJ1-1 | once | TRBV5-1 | TGCGCCAGTCGATGGGAGAACACTGAAGCTTTCTTT | CASRWENTEAFF
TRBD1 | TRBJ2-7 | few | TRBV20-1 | TGCAGTGCTATGGGACAGGGGGGCGAGCAGTACTTC | CSAMGQGGEQYF
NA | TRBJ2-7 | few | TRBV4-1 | TGCGCCAGCAGCCAAGGGCAGGGTCGGGCCTACGAGCAGTACTTC | CASSQGQGRAYEQYF
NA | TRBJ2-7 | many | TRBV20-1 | TGCAGTGCACAGGGCGAGCCCCAGTACTTC | CSAQGEPQYF
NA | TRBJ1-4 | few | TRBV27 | TGTGCCAGCAGCCCTCCAAATGAAAAACTGTTTTTT | CASSPPNEKLFF
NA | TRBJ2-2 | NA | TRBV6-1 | TGTGCCAGCAGAGAAGGTAGCGCGAACACCGGGGAGCTGTTTTTT | CASREGSANTGELFF
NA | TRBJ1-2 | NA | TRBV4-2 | TGTGCCAGCAGCCACCCGAATCAGGGTGCTGGGGGCTACACCTTC | CASSHPNQGAGGYTF
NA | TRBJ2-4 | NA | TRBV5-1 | TGCGCCAGCAGCTTAGAGGACATTCAGTACTTC | CASSLEDIQYF
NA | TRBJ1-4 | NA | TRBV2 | TGTGCCAGCAGTACCCTGGAAAAACTGTTTTTT | CASSTLEKLFF
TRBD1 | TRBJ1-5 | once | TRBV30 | TGTGCCTGGAGTGGGGCAGGGGGCGCCTACAATCAGCCCCAGCATTTT | CAWSGAGGAYNQPQHF
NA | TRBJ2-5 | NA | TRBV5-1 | TGCGCCAGCAGGAAGGGGACGCAAGAGGCCCAGTACTTC | CASRKGTQEAQYF
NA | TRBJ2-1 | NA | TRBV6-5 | TGTGCCAGCAGTCTCCTGAGGGGAAGGCAGTTCTTC | CASSLLRGRQFF
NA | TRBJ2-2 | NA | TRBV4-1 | TGCGCCAGCAGCCAAGAAGACAGGGCGGGAGGGGAGCTGTTTTTT | CASSQEDRAGGELFF
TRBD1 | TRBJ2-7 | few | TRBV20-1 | TGCAGTGCTCGGACAGGGGGCTACGAGCAGTACTTC | CSARTGGYEQYF
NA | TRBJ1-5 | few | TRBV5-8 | TGTGCCAGCAGCCAGGACTTGAATCAGCCCCAGCATTTT | CASSQDLNQPQHF
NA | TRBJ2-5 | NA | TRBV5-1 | TGCGCCAGCAGCCGCCGGAGTGGGATTCAAGATACCCAGTACTTC | CASSRRSGIQDTQYF
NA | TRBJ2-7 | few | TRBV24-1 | TGTGCCACCAGTGATCCTCGGGACGGTACCTACGAGCAGTACTTC | CATSDPRDGTYEQYF
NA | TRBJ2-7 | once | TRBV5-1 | TGCGCCAGCAGCTCTCTCGGAGACTACTACGAGCAGTACTTC | CASSSLGDYYEQYF
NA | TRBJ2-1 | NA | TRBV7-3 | TGTGCCAGCAGTTCGACGGGGGAGAGCGGTGAGCAGTTCTTC | CASSSTGESGEQFF
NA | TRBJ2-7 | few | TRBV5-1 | TGCGCCAGCAGGGCGGGTCCCGAAAACGAGCAGTACTTC | CASRAGPENEQYF
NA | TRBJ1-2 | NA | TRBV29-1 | TGCAGCGTTGAAGATGAAGGCAGGGAGCGCTATGGCTACACCTTC | CSVEDEGRERYGYTF
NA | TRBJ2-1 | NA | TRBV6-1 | TGTGCCAGCAGGAGAGGGTTTAACAATGAGCAGTTCTTC | CASRRGFNNEQFF
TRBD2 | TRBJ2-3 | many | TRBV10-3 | TGTGCCATCACTCGAAGCGGGGGTGTCGATACGCAGTATTTT | CAITRSGGVDTQYF
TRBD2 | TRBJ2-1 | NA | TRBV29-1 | TGCAGCGTTGCGGGAGGGGAGGCCAGGCCCTACAATGAGCAGTTCTTC | CSVAGGEARPYNEQFF
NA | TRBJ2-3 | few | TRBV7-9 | TGTGCCAGCTGCGTAGTCCCAGATACGCAGTATTTT | CASCVVPDTQYF
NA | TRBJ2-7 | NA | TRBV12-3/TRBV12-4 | TGTGCCAGCGCTGTGCTAGGGAATTACAATGAGCAGTACTTC | CASAVLGNYNEQYF
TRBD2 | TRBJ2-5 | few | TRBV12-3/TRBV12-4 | TGTGCCAGCAGTTTTGGACTAGCCGCATTTGGGTTGCAAGAGACCCAGTACTTC | CASSFGLAAFGLQETQYF
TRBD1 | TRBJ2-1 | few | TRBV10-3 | TGTGCCATCACCAGGGGGCATGAGCAGTTCTTC | CAITRGHEQFF
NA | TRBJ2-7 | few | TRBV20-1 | TGCAGTGCTAGAGATCTCAGGGGGGGCTACGAGCAGTACTTC | CSARDLRGGYEQYF
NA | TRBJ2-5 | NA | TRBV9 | TGTGCCAGCAGCGTACAGGGGAGAGTCCAAGAGACCCAGTACTTC | CASSVQGRVQETQYF
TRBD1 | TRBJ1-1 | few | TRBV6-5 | TGTGCCAGCAGTTACTCGCACAGGGGTGCCACTGAAGCTTTCTTT | CASSYSHRGATEAFF
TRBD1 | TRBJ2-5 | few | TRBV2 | TGTGCCAGCAGCCAAGGACAGGGTATGGAGACCCAGTACTTC | CASSQGQGMETQYF
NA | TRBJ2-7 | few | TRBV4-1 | TGCGCCAGCAGCCAAGGAAGGTCACCGATCTCCTACGAGCAGTACTTC | CASSQGRSPISYEQYF
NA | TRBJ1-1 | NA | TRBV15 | TGTGCCACCAGCAGAGCCGGGACGCAGGGGACTGAAGCTTTCTTT | CATSRAGTQGTEAFF
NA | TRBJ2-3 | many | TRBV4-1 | TGCGCCAGCAGCCGAGGGATGGATACGCAGTATTTT | CASSRGMDTQYF
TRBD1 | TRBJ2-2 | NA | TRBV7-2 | TGTGCCAGCAGCTTAGGCACGAGGCTGACAGGGGAAACCACCGGGGAGCTGTTTTTT | CASSLGTRLTGETTGELFF
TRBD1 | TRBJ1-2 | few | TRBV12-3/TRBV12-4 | TGTGCCAGCACTCGGCGGGGACAGGGGGACTATGGCTACACCTTC | CASTRRGQGDYGYTF